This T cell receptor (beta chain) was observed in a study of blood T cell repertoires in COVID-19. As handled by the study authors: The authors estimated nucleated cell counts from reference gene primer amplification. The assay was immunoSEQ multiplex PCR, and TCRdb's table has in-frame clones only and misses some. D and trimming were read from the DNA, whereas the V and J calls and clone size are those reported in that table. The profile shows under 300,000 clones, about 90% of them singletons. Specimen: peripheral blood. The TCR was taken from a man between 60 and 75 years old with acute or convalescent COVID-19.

CDR3 in DNA: TGTGCCTGGAAGGGACAGGGGTCGCAGCCCCAGCATTTT. Protein product: CAWKGQGSQPQHF. This sequence joins TRBV30 and TRBJ1-5; 10 positions match TRBD1. The germline CDR1 and CDR2 sequences are GTSNPN and SVGIG (reference sequence). The CDR3 contains 13 residues. Trimming at V came to 4 bases and at J to 7 bases, leaving 4 bases not matched to a gene.